The rows below give T cell receptor beta chains drawn from one sample of a study of immune evolution from preneoplasia to lung adenocarcinoma. Sequencing used immunoSEQ multiplex PCR; TCRdb keeps in-frame clones, though not all of them. The repertoire holds roughly 40,000 clones, with 65% to 75% as singletons. The material sequenced was FFPE invasive lung adenocarcinoma tissue. These receptors were collected from a person between 55 and 69 years old with lung adenocarcinoma. Each CDR3 is given with its conserved first and last residue. A D gene is named only where the DNA matches it firmly. Rows give clone size only sometimes, using once, few, many, or a class for an expanded clone.

>-|-|TRBJ2-1|12|TRBV28
TGTGCCAGCAGTCGGGTAGGTTATGAGCAGTTCTTC
CASSRVGYEQFF
>-|-|TRBJ1-4|16|TRBV5-1
TGCGCCAGCAGCTTGGTTGGGATTGCAACTAATGAAAAACTGTTTTTT
CASSLVGIATNEKLFF
>-|-|TRBJ1-3|16|TRBV7-9
TGTGCCAGCAGCCTTTATACGGGTGTCTCTGGAAACACCATATATTTT
CASSLYTGVSGNTIYF
>-|-|TRBJ2-3|15|TRBV4-2
TGTGCCAGCAGCCATAACAGAGGAAGTTCAGATACGCAGTATTTT
CASSHNRGSSDTQYF
>-|-|TRBJ2-3|15|TRBV5-1
TGCGCCAGCAGCTTGGCAGGGCTGGGAGGAGATACGCAGTATTTT
CASSLAGLGGDTQYF
>-|-|TRBJ2-7|11|TRBV20-1
TGCAGTGCAATCCAGGGGTACGAGCAGTACTTC
CSAIQGYEQYF
>-|few|TRBJ1-5|14|TRBV28
TGTGCCACCCGCGTTACGGGTGGCAATCAGCCCCAGCATTTT
CATRVTGGNQPQHF
>-|once|TRBJ2-7|14|TRBV4-2
TGTGCCAGCAGCCAAGATAAGGGGGCCTACGAGCAGTACTTC
CASSQDKGAYEQYF
>-|-|TRBJ1-5|15|TRBV19
TGTGCCAGTAGTATCGTGGGCAGTAGCAATCAGCCCCAGCATTTT
CASSIVGSSNQPQHF
>-|few|TRBJ1-4|16|TRBV4-1
TGCGCCAGCAGCCCCCTTAATCGGGGGGGAAATGAAAAACTGTTTTTT
CASSPLNRGGNEKLFF
>TRBD1|-|TRBJ2-5|16|TRBV27
TGTGCCAGCAGCCTTATGGGGACAGGGGATTTGAAGACCCAGTACTTC
CASSLMGTGDLKTQYF
>-|-|TRBJ1-5|13|TRBV5-6
TGTGCCAGCAGCTTGGGGTGGAGGCAGCCCCAGCATTTT
CASSLGWRQPQHF
>-|-|TRBJ2-3|16|TRBV5-8
TGTGCCAGCAGCTCCTGGTTGGCGGACGCCACAGATACGCAGTATTTT
CASSSWLADATDTQYF
>-|-|TRBJ1-1|13|TRBV7-9
TGTGCCAGCAGCTTGGTTTTGGGCACTGAAGCTTTCTTT
CASSLVLGTEAFF
>TRBD1|-|TRBJ1-3|17|TRBV5-1
TGCGCCAGCAGCTCCGGACAGGGCGCGGGCTCTGGAAACACCATATATTTT
CASSSGQGAGSGNTIYF
>-|-|TRBJ1-2|13|TRBV30
TGTGCCTGGAGTGTGACCCGGGGCGGCGGCTACACCTTC
CAWSVTRGGGYTF
>TRBD1|-|TRBJ2-4|15|TRBV5-1
TGCGCCAGCAGGGAACAGGGGGCGCCTGCGAACATTCAGTACTTC
CASREQGAPANIQYF
>TRBD2|-|TRBJ2-1|17|TRBV15
TGTGCCACCAGCACCTTGACTAGCGGGAGAATCGGGAATGAGCAGTTCTTC
CATSTLTSGRIGNEQFF
>-|-|TRBJ2-3|10|TRBV11-1
TGTGCCAGCAGCTTAGCGCTCAAGTATTTT
CASSLALKYF
>TRBD1|-|TRBJ1-5|17|TRBV28
TGTGCCAGCAGTTTAGAAGGGGCAACAGGGGGTAATCAGCCCCAGCATTTT
CASSLEGATGGNQPQHF
>TRBD1|-|TRBJ2-7|14|TRBV13
TGTGCCAGCGGCCTGGACAGGGACGGACACGAGCAGTACTTC
CASGLDRDGHEQYF
>-|once|TRBJ1-3|15|TRBV2
TGTGCCAGCAGCGCTGCCCTAGGCTCTGGAAACACCATATATTTT
CASSAALGSGNTIYF
>-|-|TRBJ1-5|16|TRBV19
TGTGCCAGTAGCCCGGTTATGGGGAAGGGCAATCAGCCCCAGCATTTT
CASSPVMGKGNQPQHF